The clone carrying this TCR beta chain was counted only a few times. Antigen: not known. The record originates from a study of beta chain features in type 1 diabetes. The study's findings and limits: Type 1 diabetes patients showed a moderate but significant shortening of TCRB CDR3s in all four CD4+ subsets. Healthy donors had naive, central memory and Treg TCRB repertoires that appeared less similar than those seen among patients.

The whole isolated RNA underwent reverse transcription, so sequencing captured expressed TCRB transcripts. Naive, central memory and regulatory T cell samples produced a mean of approximately 3.6 million reads. Using immunoSEQ multiplex PCR, the repertoire was profiled, and TCRdb retains in-frame clones only, with some absent. The sample gives hundreds of thousands of clones, 7% to 10% of which show up once; roughly 1% is in the top ten. CD45RO/CCR7/CD25/CD127/CD95/CD27 staining was used to isolate CD4+ naive, central memory, regulatory and stem cell-like memory cells by sorting. The CDR3 is 16 amino acids. The V gene lost 5 bases and the J gene lost 4 bases, with 15 bases spanning the gap. Per germline, CDR1 LGHNA and CDR2 YNFKEQ.

The chain employs TRBV4-2 and TRBJ1-6, with D possibly TRBD1 on 6 matching bases. Sequenced: central memory CD4+ T cells from blood. This TCR was recovered from a young man with type 1 diabetes. Written as DNA, the CDR3 is TGTGCCAGCAGCAGCCAGGGGAGGGGATATAATTCACCCCTCCACTTT. This gives the protein CASSSQGRGYNSPLHF.